This T cell receptor beta chain emerged from a study of blood T cell repertoires in COVID-19. Study in general: The United States, Italy and Spain provided the acute and convalescent COVID-19 samples.

In the original workflow: Cell counts per sample came from amplifying reference gene primers. Produced via immunoSEQ multiplex PCR; TCRdb's table is partial and in-frame only. V, J and clone size are those of that table, while D and trimming were read from the DNA. The sample consists of 94,000 or so clones, 65% to 90% of them appearing once. The germline V and J ends were trimmed by 3 bases and 3 bases, with 8 bases remaining between them. The CDR3 is made up of 13 amino acids. V usage is TRBV12-3 or TRBV12-4 and J usage is TRBJ1-1, with D maybe TRBD1 (6 bases). Sequenced: peripheral blood. The sequence derives from a man in his sixties with acute or convalescent COVID-19. The CDR3 sequence: CASSFGQHTEAFF. CDR3 bases: TGTGCCAGCAGTTTCGGACAGCACACTGAAGCTTTCTTT.